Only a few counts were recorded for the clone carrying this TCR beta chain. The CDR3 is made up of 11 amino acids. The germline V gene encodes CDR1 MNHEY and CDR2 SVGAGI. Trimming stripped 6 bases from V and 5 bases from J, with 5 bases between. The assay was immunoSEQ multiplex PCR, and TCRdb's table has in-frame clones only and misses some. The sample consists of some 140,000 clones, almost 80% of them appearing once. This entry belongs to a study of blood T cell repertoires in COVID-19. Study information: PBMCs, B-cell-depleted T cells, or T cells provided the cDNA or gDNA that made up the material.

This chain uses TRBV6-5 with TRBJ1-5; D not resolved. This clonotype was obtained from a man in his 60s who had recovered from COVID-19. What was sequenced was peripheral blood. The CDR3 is CASSVHQPQHF. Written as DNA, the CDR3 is TGTGCCAGCAGCGTCCATCAGCCCCAGCATTTT.